This is a list of T cell receptor beta chains from one sample in a study of Graves' ophthalmopathy and Graves' hyperthyroidism. TCRdb passed the multiplex PCR reads through MiXCR, listing each CDR3 protein once. The sample contains about 740,000 distinct CDR3 sequences, roughly two fifths of which appear only once. Sequenced material: peripheral blood. Receptors originate from an adult man with Graves' ophthalmopathy. CDR3s leave out the opening cysteine and the closing phenylalanine or tryptophan. A D gene is named only where the DNA matches it firmly. Part of the rows lack a size; the others show once, few, many or a class for expanded clones.

j_call,v_call,clone_size,d_call,cdr3_length,cdr3_aa
TRBJ1-6,TRBV2,few,NA,14,ASSYYPRDYNSPLH
TRBJ1-1,TRBV7-9,NA,NA,11,ASRGGQGGLSF
TRBJ2-2,TRBV25-1,NA,NA,13,ACTSGLFGTGELF
TRBJ1-1,TRBV11-1,NA,NA,11,ASSPREELRAF
TRBJ1-1,TRBV28,NA,NA,11,ASSLPGIPEAF
TRBJ1-3,TRBV9,many,NA,11,ASSVGGGNTIY
TRBJ1-2,TRBV19,once,NA,14,ASSYRGSGDFNGYT
TRBJ1-3,TRBV7-2,NA,TRBD1,15,ASSLVGQVSSGNTIY
TRBJ1-1,TRBV20-1,NA,NA,16,SAKRFGGTINMSTEAF
TRBJ1-5,TRBV24-1,NA,NA,13,ATSTHRVGDQPQH
TRBJ1-3,TRBV10-3,few,NA,14,ASSPHPGNSGNTIY
TRBJ1-1,TRBV20-1,few,TRBD1,15,SAIHRGRLRVNTEAF
TRBJ1-4,TRBV10-3,NA,NA,9,AISERDLLF
TRBJ2-6,TRBV7-9,NA,NA,10,ASSLRGRTEA
TRBJ2-7,TRBV7-9,NA,NA,13,ASSGADSFHYEQY
TRBJ2-5,TRBV7-9,once,NA,14,ASSQDYPGVQETQY
TRBJ2-5,TRBV4-1,few,TRBD1,14,ASSQGPGQEGETQY
TRBJ1-6,TRBV19,many,NA,9,ASRRPPPLH
TRBJ2-7,TRBV2,once,NA,12,ASSETGSSYGQY
TRBJ2-7,TRBV5-1,many,TRBD1,12,ASSRQGQGYEQY
TRBJ2-7,TRBV10-3,NA,NA,14,ASSYGAGTEGYEQY
TRBJ2-7,TRBV2,NA,NA,14,ASSDSRDRSSYEQY
TRBJ2-7,TRBV19,few,NA,12,ASSIDGTSYEQY
TRBJ2-7,TRBV11-2,few,TRBD2,15,ASSPGVRSGGAVQQY
TRBJ2-7,TRBV7-9,many,NA,10,ASSWGQAEQY
TRBJ1-1,TRBV6-5,NA,TRBD1,11,ASSSIQGTEAF
TRBJ1-1,TRBV10-3,few,NA,11,ASSKAGATEAF
TRBJ2-2,TRBV25-1,few,TRBD1,13,ASSVGTGEAGELF
TRBJ1-1,TRBV29-1,many,TRBD1,11,SSGGVFGTEAF
TRBJ2-7,TRBV12-3/TRBV12-4,NA,NA,13,ASSSIPGSSYEQY
TRBJ2-7,TRBV20-1,many,TRBD2,12,SASRTSGSPEQY
TRBJ2-7,TRBV10-3,few,TRBD1,12,ASSYSDRGYEQY
TRBJ1-5,TRBV20-1,NA,NA,12,SAGTTGSNQPQH
TRBJ1-1,TRBV20-1,few,NA,12,SADAGTLKVGAF
TRBJ2-5,TRBV7-9,many,NA,12,ASSLRSVKETQY
TRBJ2-3,TRBV9,once,NA,13,ASSVAEFQLDTQY
TRBJ1-1,TRBV19,few,NA,11,ASGTELRAEAF
TRBJ2-3,TRBV7-9,few,NA,10,ASNDAADTQY
TRBJ1-1,TRBV20-1,NA,NA,11,SAYRRGNTEAF
TRBJ1-2,TRBV7-9,many,NA,15,ASSPRNRINLNYGYT
TRBJ1-1,TRBV9,many,NA,11,ASSVTFATEAF
TRBJ2-7,TRBV9,NA,TRBD1,11,ASSAGQDYEQY
TRBJ1-6,TRBV25-1,NA,TRBD1,13,ASSFGDRANSPLH
TRBJ1-2,TRBV7-9,NA,NA,11,ASMWRREKGYT
TRBJ1-1,TRBV14,many,NA,12,ASSLWGDDTEAF
TRBJ1-1,TRBV2,once,NA,11,ASVREGGTEAF
TRBJ2-5,TRBV20-1,few,TRBD2,14,SASTGTSGDQETQY
TRBJ1-2,TRBV10-3,NA,NA,15,ASSIQQSGRPNYGYT
TRBJ1-5,TRBV4-3,NA,NA,11,ASSQDGIQPQH
TRBJ2-7,TRBV5-6,few,TRBD2,14,ASSQGLAVSTYEQY
TRBJ1-2,TRBV10-3,NA,TRBD1,11,ASTTGANYGYT
TRBJ2-7,TRBV5-6,few,TRBD2,12,ASSFGTSVREQY
TRBJ2-7,TRBV29-1,NA,TRBD1,12,SVAGTGTIHEQY
TRBJ1-4,TRBV2,NA,NA,13,ASSDGRRFNEKLF
TRBJ1-5,TRBV24-1,many,NA,14,ASSEGWGDSNQPQH
TRBJ2-5,TRBV10-3,many,TRBD2,15,AISESPRTSGPETQY
TRBJ2-7,TRBV7-9,NA,TRBD1,13,ASTRTGTGGPEQY
TRBJ2-7,TRBV19,few,NA,12,ASSIGQSSYEQY
TRBJ2-5,TRBV2,many,NA,13,ASSERLASQETQY